One sample yielded the 25 T cell receptor beta chains listed below, sequenced in a study of OX40 agonist ivuxolimab in advanced cancers. Data came from immunoSEQ multiplex PCR; TCRdb stores just in-frame clones and leaves some out. The table records around 56,000 clones, over 80% of them present only once. This material consisted of CD4+ or CD8+ T cells sorted from blood, taken in a trial of the OX40 agonist ivuxolimab. All receptors come from an adult with an advanced solid tumor such as melanoma, head and neck, liver or kidney cancer.

The J gene is TRBJ1-1, the V gene TRBV6-1; 9 bases are a match to TRBD1. Germline V CDR1 and CDR2: MNHNS, SASEGT. The CDR3 is 13 residues long. V shed 3 bases, J shed 4 bases, and the junction held 0 bases outside the gene matches. CDR3 region: CASSEDRGTEAFF. CDR3 nucleotides: TGTGCCAGCAGTGAGGACAGGGGCACTGAAGCTTTCTTT.

The CDR3 nucleotides are TGTGCCAGCAGCTTAGAAGGGGGACAGCAATACGAGCAGTACTTC. As protein: CASSLEGGQQYEQYF. The chain has TRBV7-6 and TRBJ2-7; 7 bases agree with TRBD1. The CDR3 sequence is 15 residues long. After removal of 1 base from V and 4 bases from J, the junction contained 7 bases not matched to a gene. Germline CDR1 SGHVS, CDR2 FNYEAQ.

This clone was detected once. The V and J genes are TRBV11-1 and TRBJ2-1, with D possibly TRBD1 on 6 matching bases. Trimming pared 3 bases from V and 4 bases from J, leaving 13 bases between. The CDR3 runs to 15 residues. Looked up from germline, CDR1 is SGHAT and CDR2 is FQDESV (reference sequence). The CDR3 here is CASSFLTGSYNEQFF. CDR3 nucleotide sequence: TGTGCCAGCAGCTTCTTGACAGGCTCTTACAATGAGCAGTTCTTC.

This chain connects TRBV19 to TRBJ1-3; a possible D gene is TRBD1 (6 bases). V dropped 9 bases and J dropped 4 bases, with 19 bases sitting between them. The CDR3 loop spans 15 amino acids. Germline values: CDR1 LNHDA, CDR2 SQIVND (reference sequence). CDR3 region: CARESQGDPGNTIYF. The CDR3 region has the DNA TGTGCCAGGGAATCACAGGGCGACCCCGGAAACACCATATATTTT.

The CDR3 DNA is TGTGCCAGCAGCCGCCAACAGGGGATCGGGGAGCTGTTTTTT. Protein: CASSRQQGIGELFF. V and J are TRBV14 and TRBJ2-2; 7 bases align to TRBD1. Germline trimming cut 4 bases from V and 7 bases from J; bases unmatched to any gene: 6. In germline, CDR1 is SGHDN, CDR2 FVKESK. The CDR3 totals 14 residues.

This chain uses TRBV19 with TRBJ1-5; D may be TRBD1 (6 bases). Trimming left V 6 bases short and J 0 bases short, with 9 bases between. The CDR3 is 14 amino acids. Germline V lookup: CDR1 LNHDA, CDR2 SQIVND (reference sequence). The DNA of the CDR3 is TGTGCCAGTAGGGGGACATATAGCAATCAGCCCCAGCATTTT. Amino acids: CASRGTYSNQPQHF.

This chain connects TRBV28 to TRBJ2-3; D ambiguous. The CDR3 is made up of 10 amino acids. The germline CDR1 and CDR2 sequences are MDHEN and SYDVKM. Trimming pared 10 bases from V and 7 bases from J, leaving 9 bases between. The CDR3 region is CATLANTQYF. The CDR3 DNA follows: TGTGCCACCCTCGCTAATACGCAGTATTTT.

The V call is TRBV29-1, the J call TRBJ1-2, with 9 nucleotides matching TRBD1. J gave up 8 bases and V 4 bases, and 8 bases lay outside the gene matches. Germline V gene sequence: CDR1 SQVTM, CDR2 ANQGSEA. The CDR3 covers 13 residues. The DNA for the CDR3 is TGCAGCGTTGTACGGGACAGGGTCAGCGGCTACACCTTC. Its translation: CSVVRDRVSGYTF.

CDR3 sequence reads: CASSLGQGMNEQFF. DNA for the CDR3: TGTGCCAGCAGTTTAGGACAGGGAATGAATGAGCAGTTCTTC. This sequence joins TRBV27 and TRBJ2-1; 8 positions agree with TRBD1. Germline trimming cut 2 bases from V and 7 bases from J; bases unmatched to any gene: 4. CDR1 and CDR2 from the germline V gene are MNHEY and SMNVEV (reference sequence). This CDR3 region has 14 residues.

The chain uses TRBV11-3 and TRBJ2-1; possible D gene TRBD1, 6 bases. With 4 bases removed from V and 0 bases from J, the gap between germline ends came to 10 bases. The CDR3 has 15 residues. Germline V CDR1 and CDR2: SGHNT, YENEEA. CDR3 region: CASSSRGSSYNEQFF. CDR3 nucleotide sequence: TGTGCCAGCAGCTCCAGGGGCAGCTCCTACAATGAGCAGTTCTTC.

J is TRBJ2-2 and V is TRBV7-3; the match to TRBD2 covers 9 bases. Germline trimming cut 1 base from V and 5 bases from J; bases unmatched to any gene: 8. Germline CDR1 and CDR2: SGHTA and FQGTGA. The length of the CDR3 is 17 residues. CDR3 nucleotides: TGTGCCAGCAGCTTAAGAGGCGGGAGGGCCGGGACCGGGGAGCTGTTTTTT. Encoded protein: CASSLRGGRAGTGELFF.

The rearrangement uses TRBV2 and TRBJ2-2, with 9 bases fitting TRBD1. After removal of 6 bases from V and 1 base from J, the junction contained 3 bases not matched to a gene. The CDR3 contains 15 residues. CDR1 and CDR2 from the germline V gene are SNHLY and FYNNEI. This CDR3 reads CASRQGALNTGELFF. The CDR3 region has the DNA TGTGCCAGCAGACAGGGGGCACTGAACACCGGGGAGCTGTTTTTT.

The chain combines TRBV7-6 with TRBJ2-7; D possibly corresponds to TRBD1 (7 bases). Germline CDR1 is SGHVS and CDR2 is FNYEAQ. The CDR3 sequence is 14 residues long. Trimming left V 4 bases short and J 3 bases short, with 13 bases between. DNA of the CDR3: TGTGCCAGCAGCTCCGGAGGGGGCGACTACGAGCAGTACTTC. It yields the protein CASSSGGGDYEQYF.

This chain connects TRBV27 to TRBJ2-2, with 9 nucleotides matching TRBD1. J lost 5 bases, V lost 8 bases, and 9 bases had no gene match. This CDR3 is 15 amino acids long. CDR1 is MNHEY and CDR2 is SMNVEV in the germline V gene (reference sequence). The CDR3 loop is CASGRGQGPTGELFF. CDR3 in DNA: TGTGCCAGCGGCCGGGGACAGGGTCCGACCGGGGAGCTGTTTTTT.

The rearrangement joins TRBV5-5 to TRBJ1-3, with 7 bases matching TRBD1. V trimming: 1 base; J trimming: 1 base; junction bases outside the gene matches: 5. This CDR3 is built from 16 residues. The germline V gene has CDR1 SGHKS and CDR2 YYEKEE (reference sequence). This chain's CDR3 is CASSLSAGGSGNTIYF. In nucleotides, the CDR3 is TGTGCCAGCAGCTTGTCGGCAGGGGGGTCTGGAAACACCATATATTTT. Full variable domain (remainder filled in from reference TRBV5-5 and TRBJ1-3): DAGVTQSPTHLIKTRGQQVTLRCSPISGHKSVSWYQQVLGQGPQFIFQYYEKEERGRGNFPDRFSARQFPNYSSELNVNALLLGDSALYLCASSLSAGGSGNTIYFGEGSWLTVV.

V usage is TRBV25-1 and J usage is TRBJ2-1, with TRBD1 as a possible D gene (6 bases). CDR1 and CDR2 from the germline V gene are MGHDK and SYGVNS. The CDR3 runs 13 residues. Trimming pared 3 bases from V and 9 bases from J, leaving 12 bases between. The CDR3 here is CASSELQGTEQFF. The DNA for the CDR3 is TGTGCCAGCAGTGAGCTCCAGGGGACTGAGCAGTTCTTC.

This rearrangement joins TRBV27 to TRBJ1-5; 9 bases agree with TRBD1. Looked up from germline, CDR1 is MNHEY and CDR2 is SMNVEV (reference sequence). This CDR3 contains 16 residues. V lost 3 bases to trimming and J lost 4 bases; unmatched junction nucleotides: 7. The CDR3 reads CASSLAGTGKNQPQHF. CDR3 DNA: TGTGCCAGCAGTTTGGCCGGGACAGGGAAAAATCAGCCCCAGCATTTT.

The count of this clone is one. The J gene is TRBJ1-2, the V gene TRBV4-1, with TRBD1 matching 7 bases. Germline-derived CDR1 and CDR2 are MGHRA and YSYEKL. CDR3 length: 15 residues. The ends lost 4 bases at V and 6 bases at J; junction bases unmatched: 11. The CDR3 DNA is TGCGCCAGCAGCCCACCGCTCGACAGGGTCCATGGCTACACCTTC. As protein: CASSPPLDRVHGYTF.

V and J are TRBV5-6 and TRBJ1-2, with unresolved D. This CDR3 spans 14 amino acids. CDR1 is SGHDT, CDR2 YYEEEE, per germline. Between the trimmed V and J ends, which lost 0 bases and 3 bases, there was a span of 9 bases. The CDR3 DNA follows: TGTGCCAGCAGCTTGGTTAACAAGGACTATGGCTACACCTTC. The encoded protein is CASSLVNKDYGYTF. The full variable domain, in which reference TRBV5-6 and TRBJ1-2 provide the parts outside the CDR3, is DAGVTQSPTHLIKTRGQQVTLRCSPKSGHDTVSWYQQALGQGPQFIFQYYEEEERQRGNFPDRFSGHQFPNYSSELNVNALLLGDSALYLCASSLVNKDYGYTFGSGTRLTVV.

This chain uses TRBV5-4 with TRBJ2-5; tentative D call: TRBD1 (5 bases). The DNA end lines up better with TRBJ2-7; the J call may be wrong. Germline assignment: CDR1 SGHNT and CDR2 YYREEE (reference sequence). The length of the CDR3 is 13 residues. CDR3 amino acids: CASSLAITGEQYF. CDR3 coding DNA: TGTGCCAGCAGCTTGGCCATAACAGGCGAGCAGTACTTC.

The J gene is TRBJ2-2, the V gene TRBV5-4; TRBD2 matches at 13 bases. V was clipped by 0 bases and J by 12 bases; unmatched bases: 5. CDR3 size: 15 residues. Germline V gene sequence: CDR1 SGHNT, CDR2 YYREEE (reference sequence). The CDR3 here is CASSLAGTSGDKLFF. In DNA form, the CDR3 reads TGTGCCAGCAGCTTGGCCGGGACTAGCGGGGACAAGCTGTTTTTT.

The genes are TRBV6-1 and TRBJ2-7; 11 bases align to TRBD2. The germline V gene has CDR1 MNHNS and CDR2 SASEGT. The V gene end was trimmed by 2 bases and the J gene end by 5 bases; junction bases not matched to a gene: 2. The CDR3 runs 14 residues. CDR3 region: CASSEPGLADEQYF. The CDR3 nucleotides read TGTGCCAGCAGTGAACCGGGACTAGCGGACGAGCAGTACTTC.

This chain links TRBV9 with TRBJ2-7; 10 bases agree with TRBD2. In germline, CDR1 is SGDLS, CDR2 YYNGEE. V lost 4 bases to trimming and J lost 4 bases; unmatched junction nucleotides: 8. The CDR3 consists of 15 residues. The CDR3 reads CASSTSGTSVYEQYF. The CDR3 DNA reads TGTGCCAGCAGCACCTCCGGGACTAGCGTGTACGAGCAGTACTTC.

The V gene is TRBV7-9, the J gene TRBJ2-7, with D uncertain. This CDR3 comprises 13 residues. In germline, CDR1 is SEHNR, CDR2 FQNEAQ (reference sequence). Trimming took off 2 bases at V and 3 bases at J, with 8 bases between the two ends. The CDR3 region has the DNA TGTGCCAGCAGCTTACCGTCTAGCTACGAGCAGTACTTC. It translates to CASSLPSSYEQYF.

This clone was seen only once. This chain joins TRBV28 and TRBJ2-2; D remains ambiguous. Per germline, CDR1 MDHEN and CDR2 SYDVKM. Trimming cost V 5 bases and J 8 bases, with 6 bases left between them. This CDR3 region has 11 residues. Written as DNA, the CDR3 is TGTGCCAGCAGTCCCTGGGGGGAGCTGTTTTTT. Translated, it gives CASSPWGELFF. Full variable domain (rest looked up from reference TRBV28 and TRBJ2-2): DVKVTQSSRYLVKRTGEKVFLECVQDMDHENMFWYRQDPGLGLRLIYFSYDVKMKEKGDIPEGYSVSREKKERFSLILESASTNQTSMYLCASSPWGELFFGEGSRLTVL.